Each of the 18 T cell receptor beta chains below was sequenced from the same sample in a study of T cell responses to AZD1222 COVID-19 vaccine listed by TCRdb under 2021. The method behind the library was the immunoSEQ multiplex PCR assay. This is the immuneACCESS table as TCRdb keeps it, with only in-frame sequences that have V and J called. A part of the clones is gone; compared with another copy, unresolved V genes explain less than half, and the rest is unexplained. The sample profile shows 85,000 to 120,000 clones; roughly 86% of them were found once. The ten biggest clones cover around 5% of the sample. The sample's time point label, decoded: baseline before first vaccination. The material sequenced was peripheral blood, taken on day 0 of AZD1222 vaccination. Every receptor here comes from an adult in good health.

This chain links TRBV28 with TRBJ2-3, with 10 bases matching TRBD2. Germline V gene sequence: CDR1 MDHEN, CDR2 SYDVKM. V was clipped by 2 bases and J by 0 bases; unmatched bases: 5. CDR3 size: 17 residues. The CDR3 spells CASSLILAGGSTDTQYF. For the CDR3, the DNA is TGTGCCAGCAGTTTAATCTTAGCGGGGGGCAGCACAGATACGCAGTATTTT.

This rearrangement joins TRBV20-1 to TRBJ2-5, with D possibly being TRBD1 or TRBD2 (6 bases each). CDR1 and CDR2 (germline): DFQATT, SNEGSKA (reference sequence). Trimming took 3 bases from V and 6 from J, leaving 17 bases between them. The CDR3 contains 14 residues. CDR3 sequence reads: CSASKGGGTKTQYF. The CDR3 DNA is TGCAGTGCTAGTAAAGGAGGGGGTACAAAGACCCAGTACTTC.

The chain joins TRBV7-3 to TRBJ2-1, with TRBD2 matching 9 bases. V lost 4 bases to trimming and J lost 3 bases; unmatched junction nucleotides: 19. This CDR3 is 20 amino acids long. Germline V CDR1 and CDR2: SGHTA, FQGTGA. The CDR3 DNA sequence: TGTGCCAGCAGCTCCGCCGCGCCGGGACTAGCACCAATAGGCTACAATGAGCAGTTCTTC. Amino acid sequence: CASSSAAPGLAPIGYNEQFF.

V usage is TRBV5-4 and J usage is TRBJ1-4, with D uncertain. V dropped 6 bases and J dropped 0 bases, with 15 bases sitting between them. CDR1 and CDR2 (germline): SGHNT, YYREEE (reference sequence). The CDR3 is made up of 16 amino acids. The CDR3 nucleotides are TGTGCCAGCACCACCGACCCTCCAGCAACTAATGAAAAACTGTTTTTT. It codes for CASTTDPPATNEKLFF.

This rearrangement joins TRBV7-2 to TRBJ2-3; D possibly corresponds to TRBD2 (5 bases). Germline lookup yields CDR1 SGHTA and CDR2 FQGNSA. V was shortened by 5 bases and J by 2 bases, with 17 bases between the two germline ends. This CDR3 is 16 amino acids long. As DNA, the CDR3 is TGTGCCAGCAGCCCTGCCCGCGGGTCGACCACAGATACGCAGTATTTT. Its protein is CASSPARGSTTDTQYF.

The gene calls are TRBV7-2 and TRBJ2-1; 8 bases fit TRBD2. Germline CDR1 reads SGHTA; CDR2 reads FQGNSA. There are 16 residues in the CDR3. The ends lost 2 bases at V and 5 bases at J; junction bases unmatched: 8. In DNA, the CDR3 is TGTGCCAGCAGCTTATTAAGGACTAGCTCAAACAATGAGCAGTTCTTC. This codes for CASSLLRTSSNNEQFF.

The V gene is TRBV18, the J gene TRBJ2-7, with D maybe TRBD1 (6 bases). The CDR3 is made up of 13 amino acids. Germline CDR1 reads KGHSH; CDR2 reads LQKENI. V was trimmed by 3 bases and J by 2 bases, leaving 8 bases between them. The CDR3 protein is CASSPQGPYEQYF. DNA of the CDR3: TGTGCCAGCTCACCTCAGGGGCCCTACGAGCAGTACTTC.

This chain connects TRBV4-3 to TRBJ2-5; D is undetermined. Between the trimmed V and J ends, which lost 4 bases and 5 bases, there was a span of 20 bases. This CDR3 contains 16 residues. Germline values: CDR1 LGHNA, CDR2 YSLEER. The CDR3 loop is CASSRSIWGFEETQYF. The CDR3, as DNA: TGCGCCAGCAGCCGTTCGATTTGGGGATTCGAGGAGACCCAGTACTTC.

This clone appeared once. The gene calls are TRBV5-1 and TRBJ2-5, with 11 bases lining up with TRBD1. CDR1 is SGHRS and CDR2 is YFSETQ in the germline V gene. The CDR3 contains 15 residues. V was pared by 0 bases and J by 5 bases, with 3 bases of the junction left unmatched. The CDR3 loop reads CASSLGTGGKETQYF. In DNA, the CDR3 is TGCGCCAGCAGCTTGGGGACAGGGGGCAAGGAGACCCAGTACTTC.

The chain uses TRBV19 and TRBJ2-1; 7 bases match TRBD2. Germline V gives CDR1 LNHDA, CDR2 SQIVND (reference sequence). With 4 bases clipped from V and 3 bases from J, the junction kept 6 bases outside the gene matches. The CDR3 sequence is 15 residues long. CDR3 DNA: TGTGCCAGTAGTACCAGCGGGGCACTCTACAATGAGCAGTTCTTC. Protein: CASSTSGALYNEQFF.

V gene TRBV9 combines with J gene TRBJ2-7, with D unclear. In germline, CDR1 is SGDLS, CDR2 YYNGEE. The CDR3 loop spans 14 amino acids. Trimming took off 2 bases at V and 0 bases at J, with 9 bases between the two ends. The CDR3: CASSVGASSYEQYF. In DNA form, the CDR3 reads TGTGCCAGCAGCGTCGGCGCGAGCTCCTACGAGCAGTACTTC.

This clone has just a few counts. The chain joins TRBV6-1 to TRBJ2-1; tentatively, D is TRBD2 (5 bases). V lost 1 base, J lost 9 bases, and 10 bases lay in between. Germline lookup yields CDR1 MNHNS and CDR2 SASEGT. The length of the CDR3 is 13 residues. CDR3 in DNA: TGTGCCAGCAGTGAAGTTAGCGTTGGTGAGCAGTTCTTC. It is translated as CASSEVSVGEQFF.

The chain joins TRBV9 to TRBJ2-2; unclear D gene. Per the germline V gene, CDR1 is SGDLS and CDR2 is YYNGEE. The CDR3 is 14 residues long. V gave up 4 bases and J gave up 8 bases, with 15 bases separating them. The CDR3 region has the DNA TGTGCCAGCAGCCCTAGGTTGGGGTGGGGGGAGCTGTTTTTT. Its protein product is CASSPRLGWGELFF. Together with reference TRBV9 and TRBJ2-2, the CDR3 gives the full variable domain: DSGVTQTPKHLITATGQRVTLRCSPRSGDLSVYWYQQSLDQGLQFLIQYYNGEERAKGNILERFSAQQFPDLHSELNLSSLELGDSALYFCASSPRLGWGELFFGEGSRLTVL.

The chain recombines TRBV9 with TRBJ2-1; TRBD1 aligns across 8 bases. Germline V gene sequence: CDR1 SGDLS, CDR2 YYNGEE. V lost 4 bases and J lost 1; bases outside the gene matches: 4. CDR3 length: 15 residues. CDR3 sequence reads: CASSPGGGSYNEQFF. The CDR3 DNA follows: TGTGCCAGCAGCCCAGGGGGCGGGTCCTACAATGAGCAGTTCTTC.

J is TRBJ2-1 and V is TRBV5-3; 8 positions match TRBD1. TRBV5-3 is marked as an open reading frame, function uncertain. The trim removed 0 bases at V and 9 bases at J, leaving 8 bases unmatched. CDR3 length: 15 residues. CDR3 in DNA: TGTGCCAGAAGCTTGGCCGACAGGGGTCAGCCTGAGCAGTTCTTC. Encoded protein: CARSLADRGQPEQFF.

The V gene is TRBV7-3, the J gene TRBJ2-7; D remains unclear. The germline CDR1 and CDR2 sequences are SGHTA and FQGTGA. Between the trimmed V and J ends, which lost 3 bases and 1 base, there was a span of 7 bases. This CDR3 is built from 13 residues. Here the CDR3 reads CASSFSGSYEQYF. CDR3 bases: TGTGCCAGCAGCTTCTCAGGTTCCTACGAGCAGTACTTC.

This clone was counted between two and nine times. The chain uses TRBV12-5 and TRBJ1-1; D possibly corresponds to TRBD1 (5 bases). This CDR3 spans 14 amino acids. Per germline, CDR1 LGHNT and CDR2 FRNRAP. V lost 0 bases, J lost 5 bases, and 10 bases lay in between. The CDR3 DNA reads TGTGCTAGTGGTTTGGTATCGGGGGAAACTGAAGCTTTCTTT. This encodes CASGLVSGETEAFF.

The V and J genes are TRBV7-9 and TRBJ2-6, with a tentative D call TRBD2 (6 bases). Germline V CDR1 and CDR2: SEHNR, FQNEAQ (reference sequence). This CDR3 contains 15 residues. V was cut by 5 bases and J by 2 bases, with 10 bases left in between. As DNA, the CDR3 is TGTGCCAGCAGCCCTCGCGGGGCTGGGGCCAACGTCCTGACTTTC. It is translated as CASSPRGAGANVLTF.